One sample yielded the 19 T cell receptor beta chains listed below, sequenced in a study of blood T cells in healthy people across ages. A second PCR of about 7 to 12 cycles used a sample-barcoded 5' primer and a J-beta primer mix. TCRdb processed the 5' RACE reads anew with MiXCR; each CDR3 protein has one entry. The sample shows fewer than 800,000 distinct CDR3 sequences, approximately 21% of them seen only once. Sequenced sample: blood. The receptor source for this set is a man aged 70-80 years in good health.

The chain couples TRBV25-1 to TRBJ2-4, with 8 bases aligning to TRBD1. V lost 3 bases to trimming and J lost 3 bases; unmatched junction nucleotides: 4. The CDR3 sequence is 15 residues long. Germline CDR1 reads MGHDK; CDR2 reads SYGVNS. CDR3 sequence: CASSDGQGIKNIQYF. The DNA for the CDR3 is TGTGCCAGCAGTGACGGACAGGGAATCAAAAACATTCAGTACTTC.

This chain uses TRBV6-6 with TRBJ2-4, with D hard to call. This CDR3 is built from 16 residues. Trimming stripped 4 bases from V and 10 bases from J, with 23 bases between. Germline-derived CDR1 and CDR2 are MNHNY and SVGAGI (reference sequence). The CDR3 reads CASSSLGKHQVPIQYF. The CDR3 DNA reads as TGTGCCAGCAGTTCTTTGGGCAAGCACCAAGTCCCGATTCAGTACTTC.

Here the CDR3 DNA reads TGTGCCAGCTCACCACGACCTAATATGAACACTGAAGCTTTCTTT. Translated, it gives CASSPRPNMNTEAFF. This chain joins TRBV18 and TRBJ1-1, with D unclear. Looked up from germline, CDR1 is KGHSH and CDR2 is LQKENI. V gave up 1 base and J gave up 0 bases, with 9 bases separating them. This CDR3 has 15 residues. Looking up the rest from reference TRBV18 and TRBJ1-1 gives the full variable domain: NAGVMQNPRHLVRRRGQEARLRCSPMKGHSHVYWYRQLPEEGLKFMVYLQKENIIDESGMPKERFSAEFPKEGPSILRIQQVVRGDSAAYFCASSPRPNMNTEAFFGQGTRLTVV.

The chain links TRBV10-3 to TRBJ1-5, with 8 bases that match TRBD1. The CDR3 length is 14 residues. Germline values: CDR1 ENHRY, CDR2 SYGVKD. The J segment lost 2 bases and the V segment lost 5 bases, leaving 2 bases of the junction unmatched. Written as DNA, the CDR3 is TGTGCCATCAGTTCGGACAGGGGCAATCAGCCCCAGCATTTT. Translated, it gives CAISSDRGNQPQHF.

The chain links TRBV3-1 to TRBJ2-1; weak D call: TRBD1 (5 bases). The CDR3 has 20 amino acids. Germline values: CDR1 LGHDT, CDR2 YNNKEL (reference sequence). Trimming pared 0 bases from V and 1 base from J, leaving 22 bases between. CDR3 coding DNA: TGTGCCAGCAGCCAAGATCTACCAGGGATGGGGTTAGGGTCCTACAATGAGCAGTTCTTC. Translated: CASSQDLPGMGLGSYNEQFF.

The chain couples TRBV24-1 to TRBJ2-5, with D perhaps matching TRBD2 (6 bases). V lost 5 bases and J lost 0, with 18 bases in between. There are 17 residues in the CDR3. Germline V gene sequence: CDR1 KGHDR, CDR2 SFDVKD. The DNA of the CDR3 is TGTGCCACCAGTGGTTGGGGGGTTGAGAGACACCAAGAGACCCAGTACTTC. This codes for CATSGWGVERHQETQYF.

Of note for this clonotype: A junction end diverges from the germline sequence, so it may reflect a read error. The chain has TRBV7-2 and TRBJ1-4; TRBD1 is a possible D gene (6 bases). In germline, CDR1 is SGHTA, CDR2 FQGNSA. The length of the CDR3 is 13 residues. CDR3 sequence: CGSSLERGEKLFF. CDR3 DNA: TGTGGCAGCAGCTTAGAGAGGGGGGAAAAACTGTTTTTT.

The rearrangement links TRBV3-1 to TRBJ2-2, with D uncertain. This CDR3 has 14 residues. Trimming stripped 4 bases from V and 4 bases from J, with 10 bases between. Per germline, CDR1 LGHDT and CDR2 YNNKEL (reference sequence). The DNA for the CDR3 is TGTGCCAGCAGCCCTGGCGGAATCACCGGGGAGCTGTTTTTT. It yields the protein CASSPGGITGELFF. Complete variable domain (other parts from reference TRBV3-1 and TRBJ2-2): DTAVSQTPKYLVTQMGNDKSIKCEQNLGHDTMYWYKQDSKKFLKIMFSYNNKELIINETVPNRFSPKSPDKAHLNLHINSLELGDSAVYFCASSPGGITGELFFGEGSRLTVL.

The V call is TRBV6-6, the J call TRBJ2-4, with D possibly TRBD1 on 6 matching bases. This CDR3 is built from 15 residues. V was trimmed by 2 bases and J by 1 base, leaving 9 bases between them. The germline V gene encodes CDR1 MNHNY and CDR2 SVGAGI (reference sequence). This chain's CDR3 is CASSYEGVAKNIQYF. DNA of the CDR3: TGTGCCAGCAGTTACGAGGGGGTGGCCAAAAACATTCAGTACTTC.

The rearrangement uses TRBV20-1 and TRBJ2-5; 9 nucleotides match TRBD2. This CDR3 contains 15 residues. Germline lookup yields CDR1 DFQATT and CDR2 SNEGSKA (reference sequence). J gave up 5 bases and V 6 bases, and 13 bases lay outside the gene matches. The chain's CDR3 is CSATIPAGGKETQYF. Written as DNA, the CDR3 is TGCAGTGCGACCATCCCCGCGGGAGGGAAGGAGACCCAGTACTTC.

The chain couples TRBV7-9 to TRBJ2-7; 7 bases line up with TRBD2. This CDR3 has 14 residues. Germline V gene lookup returns CDR1 SEHNR and CDR2 FQNEAQ (reference sequence). V was clipped by 0 bases and J by 6 bases; unmatched bases: 5. CDR3 loop: CASSLAGGPSEQYF. As DNA, the CDR3 is TGTGCCAGCAGCTTAGCGGGAGGGCCCTCCGAGCAGTACTTC.

This clonotype was counted only a few times. This chain joins TRBV5-1 and TRBJ1-1; 8 bases align to TRBD1. The germline CDR1 and CDR2 sequences are SGHRS and YFSETQ. The ends lost 0 bases at V and 4 bases at J; junction bases unmatched: 8. This CDR3 has 16 amino acids. CDR3 nucleotide sequence: TGCGCCAGCAGCTTGGCCGGGACAGGTGATTGCACTGAAGCTTTCTTT. This gives the protein CASSLAGTGDCTEAFF.

In its sample, this clonotype was seen a few times. One junction end does not reproduce the germline sequence, and a read error may be involved. The chain has TRBV7-9 and TRBJ2-1; D possibly uses TRBD1 or TRBD2 (5 bases each). The CDR3 has 14 residues. Germline values: CDR1 SEHNR, CDR2 FQNEAQ (reference sequence). This CDR3 is CASSLSGTFNVQFF. The CDR3 DNA is TGTGCCAGCAGCCTAAGTGGGACGTTCAATGTGCAGTTCTTC.

V gene TRBV5-1 combines with J gene TRBJ2-5; D may be TRBD1 or TRBD2 (5 bases each). CDR3 length: 13 residues. Germline-derived CDR1 and CDR2 are SGHRS and YFSETQ. Trimming pared 4 bases from V and 0 bases from J, leaving 7 bases between. In nucleotides, the CDR3 is TGCGCCAGCAGCGGGGACGACCAAGAGACCCAGTACTTC. Protein: CASSGDDQETQYF.

For the CDR3, the DNA is TGTGCCAGCAGCTTAGATTCGTACAGGTTTAAAGACATTCAGTACTTC. Translation: CASSLDSYRFKDIQYF. The V and J genes are TRBV11-2 and TRBJ2-4; perhaps TRBD1 as D (5 bases). CDR1 and CDR2 from the germline V gene are SGHAT and FQNNGV. The CDR3 sequence is 16 residues long. Trimming took 0 bases from V and 8 from J, leaving 17 bases between them. Filled out from reference TRBV11-2 and TRBJ2-4, the complete variable domain reads EAGVAQSPRYKIIEKRQSVAFWCNPISGHATLYWYQQILGQGPKLLIQFQNNGVVDDSQLPKDRFSAERLKGVDSTLKIQPAKLEDSAVYLCASSLDSYRFKDIQYFGAGTRLSVL.

This clonotype was picked up a small number of times. This chain connects TRBV28 to TRBJ2-1, with 7 bases that match TRBD2. The V segment lost 10 bases and the J segment 4 bases; nucleotides outside the gene matches: 7. Per germline, CDR1 MDHEN and CDR2 SYDVKM. CDR3 size: 13 residues. DNA of the CDR3: TGTGCCACGTTGGAGCGGGAATACAATGAGCAGTTCTTC. Amino acids: CATLEREYNEQFF.

The rearrangement uses TRBV6-6 and TRBJ2-1; 10 nucleotides agree with TRBD1. Germline trimming cut 7 bases from V and 7 bases from J; bases unmatched to any gene: 10. The CDR3 runs 15 residues. CDR1 MNHNY and CDR2 SVGAGI come from the germline V gene (reference sequence). The CDR3 region is CASKPGTGEKNEQFF. Here the CDR3 DNA reads TGTGCCAGCAAACCCGGGACAGGGGAGAAGAATGAGCAGTTCTTC.

The V call is TRBV20-1, the J call TRBJ2-5; D unresolved. Germline CDR1 and CDR2: DFQATT and SNEGSKA (reference sequence). This CDR3 comprises 13 residues. Trimming took 0 bases from V and 2 from J, leaving 7 bases between them. CDR3 nucleotide sequence: TGCAGTGCTAGAGAGGGCGGACAAGAGACCCAGTACTTC. It encodes CSAREGGQETQYF.

The chain couples TRBV5-6 to TRBJ2-1, with 7 positions matching TRBD2. After removal of 1 base from V and 0 bases from J, the junction contained 7 bases not matched to a gene. CDR3 length equals 17 residues. CDR1 is SGHDT and CDR2 is YYEEEE in the germline V gene. The CDR3 region has the DNA TGTGCCAGCAGCTTGCGGGGGGTCCTCAGCTCCTACAATGAGCAGTTCTTC. It yields the protein CASSLRGVLSSYNEQFF.